This T cell receptor beta chain originates from a study of blood T cell repertoires in COVID-19. About the research overall: The United States, Italy and Spain provided the acute and convalescent COVID-19 samples.

In germline, CDR1 is LGHNA, CDR2 YNFKEQ. With 0 bases removed from V and 6 bases from J, the gap between germline ends came to 9 bases. The CDR3 extends over 13 amino acids. Some clones are missing from TCRdb's copy, which holds only in-frame ones; the method was immunoSEQ multiplex PCR. The table records about 330,000 clones, more than 85% of them present only once. Sequenced material: PBMCs or T cells enriched from blood (not recorded which). The chain joins TRBV4-2 to TRBJ2-7; possible D gene TRBD2, 6 bases. This clonotype was sampled from a woman aged 25-40 years who had recovered from COVID-19. CDR3 region: CASSQEGGSEQYF. For the CDR3, the DNA is TGTGCCAGCAGCCAAGAAGGAGGGAGCGAGCAGTACTTC.